By sample fraction, the clone carrying this T cell receptor beta chain is medium-sized. Its antigen is not known. The protocol was immunoSEQ multiplex PCR, while the TCRdb copy is restricted to in-frame clones and leaves out a portion. Captured here are roughly 4,000 clones, none seen once; the top ten comprise 13%. This sample is drawn from a study of T cells after posttransplantation cyclophosphamide. Study-level results: Recipient CMV seropositivity and CMV reactivation strongly tracked TRB clonality. Blood and skin or GI T cell repertoires showed limited TRB overlap.

Treatment was busulfan-fludarabine conditioning, a marrow graft, and cyclophosphamide on days +3 and +4. The germline V gene encodes CDR1 SEHNR and CDR2 FQNEAQ (reference sequence). This CDR3 has 16 residues. Trimming removed 7 bases from V and 3 bases from J, with 19 bases in between. The rearrangement uses TRBV7-9 and TRBJ2-1; D perhaps matches TRBD2 (6 bases). This clonotype was sampled from a female patient between 18 and 35 years old who received an allogeneic stem cell transplant from an unrelated donor, was CMV-positive, and had acute GVHD only. Some T cells may be supplied by the graft donor. Specimen: PBMCs, collected after allogeneic stem cell transplant with posttransplant cyclophosphamide. This CDR3 reads CASIEGGRDFYNEQFF. The CDR3 nucleotides are TGTGCCAGCATCGAGGGTGGGCGGGACTTCTACAATGAGCAGTTCTTC.